This T cell receptor (beta chain) was recorded in a study of breast tumors, draining lymph nodes, adjacent tissues. Each CDR3 protein is one row after TCRdb ran MiXCR on the multiplex PCR reads. This sample yields about 140,000 distinct CDR3 sequences, of which 32% are seen a single time; less than 2.5% belongs to the top ten. Study-wide results and caveats: Compared with basal-like, luminal-like tumors shared significantly more repertoire with nontumor tissue.

With respect to this clonotype: The antigen is not known. A much more abundant neighbour one base away suggests this may be a read error.

Axillary draining lymph nodes of breast cancer patients supplied the node samples. The length of the CDR3 is 12 residues. Trimming stripped 5 bases from V and 10 bases from J, with 17 bases between. Looked up from germline, CDR1 is DFQATT and CDR2 is SNEGSKA (reference sequence). This chain connects TRBV20-1 to TRBJ1-1, with a weak D call TRBD1 (5 bases). The sample taken for sequencing was axillary lymph node tissue. This sequence was found in a female donor with breast cancer. Some clones in this sample may be carry-over from other donors' samples. The CDR3 is CSAPSLRGGAFF. The DNA of the CDR3 is TGCAGTGCTCCCAGTTTGAGGGGTGGAGCTTTCTTT.